Below, 10 T cell receptor beta chains from the same sample are listed, as sequenced in a study of T cell repertoires in cytomegalovirus infection. Each CDR3 protein is one row after TCRdb ran MiXCR on the reads. The data show 310,000 or so distinct CDR3 sequences, roughly 15% seen once. The sequenced material came from PBMCs. The receptors come from a human donor in good health (CMV status not recorded). Some clones in this sample may be carry-over from other donors' samples.

This clonotype was detected a few times. The chain couples TRBV2 to TRBJ1-3; tentative D call: TRBD1 (6 bases). Trimming pared 9 bases from V and 0 bases from J, leaving 18 bases between. Germline CDR1 SNHLY, CDR2 FYNNEI. This CDR3 contains 16 residues. In DNA form, the CDR3 reads TGTGCCAGTTCAACAGGGCCCCCCTTCTCTGGAAACACCATATATTTT. It is translated as CASSTGPPFSGNTIYF.

V gene TRBV3-1 combines with J gene TRBJ1-2, with D unresolved. The germline CDR1 and CDR2 sequences are LGHDT and YNNKEL (reference sequence). The ends were cut back, 0 bases at V and 4 bases at J, with 9 bases in the middle. This CDR3 is 14 amino acids long. CDR3 region: CASSQETRLYGYTF. For the CDR3, the DNA is TGTGCCAGCAGCCAAGAAACAAGACTCTATGGCTACACCTTC.

This clonotype was detected many times. V usage is TRBV7-2 and J usage is TRBJ2-3; D is uncertain. The CDR3 is made up of 12 amino acids. The V and J ends lost 1 base and 6 bases respectively, with 5 bases between them. CDR1 and CDR2 from the germline V gene are SGHTA and FQGNSA. The CDR3 loop is CASSLGLDTQYF. DNA of the CDR3: TGTGCCAGCAGCTTAGGTTTGGATACGCAGTATTTT. The variable domain in full, completed from reference TRBV7-2 and TRBJ2-3, reads GAGVSQSPSNKVTEKGKDVELRCDPISGHTALYWYRQSLGQGLEFLIYFQGNSAPDKSGLPSDRFSAERTGGSVSTLTIQRTQQEDSAVYLCASSLGLDTQYFGPGTRLTVL.

The chain uses TRBV2 and TRBJ2-2; D not certain. The V and J ends lost 3 bases and 0 bases respectively, with 5 bases between them. From germline, CDR1 is SNHLY and CDR2 FYNNEI. This CDR3 has 14 amino acids. CDR3 amino acids: CASSDGPNTGELFF. The CDR3 bases are TGTGCCAGCAGTGATGGTCCGAACACCGGGGAGCTGTTTTTT.

The chain links TRBV6-1 to TRBJ2-5, with D possibly matching TRBD1 (6 bases). The CDR3 runs to 13 residues. In germline, CDR1 is MNHNS, CDR2 SASEGT. Trimming took off 6 bases at V and 1 base at J, with 9 bases between the two ends. The CDR3 DNA sequence: TGTGCCAGCAGGCAACAGGGCCAAGAGACCCAGTACTTC. Amino acids: CASRQQGQETQYF.

The table lists this clonotype with many counts. The chain carries TRBV20-1 and TRBJ2-7; 9 bases are a match to TRBD1. Per germline, CDR1 DFQATT and CDR2 SNEGSKA (reference sequence). The CDR3 spans 14 residues. V lost 2 bases, J lost 3 bases, and 5 bases stayed unmatched. The CDR3 here is CSARTGQGVYEQYF. CDR3 nucleotide sequence: TGCAGTGCTAGAACGGGACAGGGAGTCTACGAGCAGTACTTC.

This clonotype occurred many times. The V gene is TRBV11-1, the J gene TRBJ2-1, with D perhaps assigned TRBD1 or TRBD2 (5 bases each). V lost 4 bases to trimming and J lost 3 bases, with 13 bases between them. CDR3 length: 15 amino acids. Germline loops: CDR1 SGHAT, CDR2 FQDESV (reference sequence). CDR3 coding DNA: TGTGCCAGCAGCTCCCTGGGACGGAACTACAATGAGCAGTTCTTC. Protein sequence: CASSSLGRNYNEQFF. The full variable domain, rest sourced from reference TRBV11-1 and TRBJ2-1, is EAEVAQSPRYKITEKSQAVAFWCDPISGHATLYWYRQILGQGPELLVQFQDESVVDDSQLPKDRFSAERLKGVDSTLKIQPAELGDSAMYLCASSSLGRNYNEQFFGPGTRLTVL.

The CDR3 region has the DNA TGCAGTGCTAGCGTTGCGGGGGGCGCCCCCACAGATACGCAGTATTTT. It translates to CSASVAGGAPTDTQYF. The chain recombines TRBV20-1 with TRBJ2-3; the match to TRBD2 covers 8 bases. CDR1 and CDR2 (germline): DFQATT, SNEGSKA (reference sequence). V shed 3 bases and J 2 bases; nucleotides not matched to a gene: 10. The CDR3 runs 16 residues.

This chain links TRBV18 with TRBJ1-5; D remains unclear. The CDR3 is 17 residues long. Germline lookup yields CDR1 KGHSH and CDR2 LQKENI. V lost 6 bases and J 2 bases, leaving 20 bases between the germline ends. The CDR3 loop is CASSPAMRREGNQPQHF. CDR3 nucleotide sequence: TGTGCCAGCTCCCCTGCGATGAGGAGGGAGGGCAATCAGCCCCAGCATTTT.

This clonotype has a count of ten or more. The J gene is TRBJ2-7, the V gene TRBV12-3 or TRBV12-4; tentatively, D is TRBD1 (5 bases). This CDR3 spans 12 amino acids. Trimming shortened V by 2 bases and J by 7 bases, and 9 bases separated the two germline ends. CDR3 DNA sequence: TGTGCCAGCAGTTTAAGGGGTGATGAGCAGTACTTC. This encodes CASSLRGDEQYF.